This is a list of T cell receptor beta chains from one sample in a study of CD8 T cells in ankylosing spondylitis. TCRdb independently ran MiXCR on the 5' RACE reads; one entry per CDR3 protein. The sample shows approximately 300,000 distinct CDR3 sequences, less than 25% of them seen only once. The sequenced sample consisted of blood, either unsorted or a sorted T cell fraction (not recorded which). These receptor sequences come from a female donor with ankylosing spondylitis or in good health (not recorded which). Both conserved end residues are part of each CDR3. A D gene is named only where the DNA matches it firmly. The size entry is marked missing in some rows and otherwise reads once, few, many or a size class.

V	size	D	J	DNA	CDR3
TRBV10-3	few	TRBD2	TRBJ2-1	TGTGCCATCAGTGCAACTAGCGGGGTCTACAATGAGCAGTTCTTC	CAISATSGVYNEQFF
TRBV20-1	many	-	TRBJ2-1	TGCAGTGCTAGAGATAGACGGCGTGATCCCCCCAATGAGCAGTTCTTC	CSARDRRRDPPNEQFF
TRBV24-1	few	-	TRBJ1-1	TGTGCCACCAGTGAGACGAGTGGGACTGAAGCTTTCTTT	CATSETSGTEAFF
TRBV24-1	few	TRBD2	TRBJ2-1	TGTGCCACCAGTGACCCACTAGCGGGAGGGTTTGAGCAGTTCTTC	CATSDPLAGGFEQFF
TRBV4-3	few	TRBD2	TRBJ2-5	TGCGCCAGCAGCCAAGGGGGGAGGGCAGAGACCCAGTACTTC	CASSQGGRAETQYF
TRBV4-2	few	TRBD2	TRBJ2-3	TGTGCCAGCAGCCAAGATGCTAGCGGGAGTACGGATACGCAGTATTTT	CASSQDASGSTDTQYF
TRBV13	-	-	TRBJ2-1	TGTGCCAGCAGCTTCAGGGACCAACCCTACAATGAGCAGTTCTTC	CASSFRDQPYNEQFF
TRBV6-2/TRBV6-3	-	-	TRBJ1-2	TGTGCCAGCAGGGGGATGTGGGACGGCTACACCTTC	CASRGMWDGYTF
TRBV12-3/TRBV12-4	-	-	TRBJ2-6	TGTGCCAGCCGGCCAAATACCAACGTCCTGACTTTC	CASRPNTNVLTF
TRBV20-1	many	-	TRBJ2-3	TGCAGTGCTAGCTCCGGGGACGGCCTCGATACGCAGTATTTT	CSASSGDGLDTQYF
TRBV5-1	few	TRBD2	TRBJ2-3	TGCGCCAGCAGCTTGGAACTAGCGGGAGGGAAAGCTTTCACAGATACGCAGTATTTT	CASSLELAGGKAFTDTQYF
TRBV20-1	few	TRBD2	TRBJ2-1	TGCAGTGCTAGAGATGGAGCGGGAGGCCCCTTCGGGGAGCAGTTCTTC	CSARDGAGGPFGEQFF
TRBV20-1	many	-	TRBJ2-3	TGCAGTGCTAAGGACTCCTCTGAAAGCACAGATACGCAGTATTTT	CSAKDSSESTDTQYF
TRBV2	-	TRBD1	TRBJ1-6	TGTGCCAGCAGTACCCGGACAGGGGAGAGCTCACCCCTCCACTTT	CASSTRTGESSPLHF
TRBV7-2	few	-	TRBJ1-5	TGTGCCAGCAGCCCCGGACAAGGTAATCAGCCCCAGCATTTT	CASSPGQGNQPQHF
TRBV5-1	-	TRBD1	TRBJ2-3	TGCGCCAGCAGCGAGACCCCGGGACAGCGATCTAGCACAGATACGCAGTATTTT	CASSETPGQRSSTDTQYF
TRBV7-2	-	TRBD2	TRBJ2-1	TGTGCCAGCAGATCCTTTAGCGGGAGGGCCCCGTTCTTC	CASRSFSGRAPFF
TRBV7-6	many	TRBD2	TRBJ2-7	TGTGCCAGCAGCTTAAGTCGCGGGAGGTCCTACGAGCAGTACTTC	CASSLSRGRSYEQYF
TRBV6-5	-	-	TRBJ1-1	TGTGCCAGCAGTTACTCGGTAGAAGGAACTGAAGCTTTCTTT	CASSYSVEGTEAFF
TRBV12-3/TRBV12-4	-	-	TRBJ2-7	TGTGCCAGCACGAACCTCGGGACAAACTACGAGCAGTACTTC	CASTNLGTNYEQYF
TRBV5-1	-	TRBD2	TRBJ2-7	TGCGCCAGCAGCTTGGCCGCTAGCGGCAACTCCTACGAGCAGTACTTC	CASSLAASGNSYEQYF
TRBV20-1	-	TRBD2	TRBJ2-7	TGCAGTGCTACGGGCTGGTTAGCGGGAGGGGGCGAGCAGTACTTC	CSATGWLAGGGEQYF
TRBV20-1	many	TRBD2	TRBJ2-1	TGCAGTGCTAGAGTAGCGGGCGGGACGGGTTACAATGAGCAGTTCTTC	CSARVAGGTGYNEQFF
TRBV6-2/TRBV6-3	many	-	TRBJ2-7	TGTGCCAGCAGTTACAGCTGGGGCTACGAGCAGTACTTC	CASSYSWGYEQYF
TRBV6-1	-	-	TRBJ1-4	TGTGCCTCCAGCGGGGGGGCGAATGAAAAACTGTTTTTT	CASSGGANEKLFF
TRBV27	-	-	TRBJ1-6	TGTGCCAGCAGTCCCACAGGGCTGGGGTCACCCCTCCACTTT	CASSPTGLGSPLHF
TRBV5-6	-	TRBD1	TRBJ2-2	TGTGCCAGCAGGGGACAGGGAGGCACCGGGGAGCTGTTTTTT	CASRGQGGTGELFF
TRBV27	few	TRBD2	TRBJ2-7	TGTGCCAGCAGTTCGGGACTAGCGGGAGAGGTGCGCGAGCAGTACTTC	CASSSGLAGEVREQYF
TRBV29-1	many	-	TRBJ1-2	TGCAGCGTTGAAGAATCAGGGCTGGTCAGTGGCTACACCTTC	CSVEESGLVSGYTF
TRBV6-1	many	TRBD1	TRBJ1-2	TGTGCCAGCAGCCGACAGGGAAAATCATCTCAGGGTGGCTACACCTTC	CASSRQGKSSQGGYTF
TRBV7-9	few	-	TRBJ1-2	TGTGCCAGCACCGCAGGGATCTATGGCTACACCTTC	CASTAGIYGYTF
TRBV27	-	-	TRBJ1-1	TGTGCCAGCAGTTATACAGGGAGAGAAGCTTTCTTT	CASSYTGREAFF
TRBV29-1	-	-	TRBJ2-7	TGCAGCGTCGAAGGACCACTCCGGGAGCAGTACTTC	CSVEGPLREQYF
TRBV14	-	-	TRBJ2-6	TGTGCCAGCAGCGTCGCTTCTGGGGCCAACGTCCTGACTTTC	CASSVASGANVLTF
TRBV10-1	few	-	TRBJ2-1	TGCGCCAGCAGTGAGTCAACTCTGTCCAGGGATGAGCAGTTCTTC	CASSESTLSRDEQFF
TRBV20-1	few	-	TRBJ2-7	TGCAGTGCTAGTGTTCAGGGTATCTACGAGCAGTACTTC	CSASVQGIYEQYF
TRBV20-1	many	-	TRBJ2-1	TGCAGTGCTACCGGGATCTCCTACAATGAGCAGTTCTTC	CSATGISYNEQFF
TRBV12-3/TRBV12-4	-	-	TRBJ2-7	TGTGCCAGCAGTTTGGCGGGCACCGAGCAGTACTTC	CASSLAGTEQYF
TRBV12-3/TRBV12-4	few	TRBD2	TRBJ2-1	TGTGCCAGCAGCCCTAGCGGGAGAGGGGTCAATGAGCAGTTCTTC	CASSPSGRGVNEQFF
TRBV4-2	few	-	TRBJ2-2	TGTGCCAGCAGCCAAGGGAGGTCTAGATCCGGGGAGCTGTTTTTT	CASSQGRSRSGELFF
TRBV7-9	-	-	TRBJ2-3	TGTGCCAGCAGCTCCCTGGGGGAGCCCCACGATACGCAGTATTTT	CASSSLGEPHDTQYF
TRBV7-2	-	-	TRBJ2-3	TGTGCCAGCAGCTCCCGTTTGACTGGGGTCCCAGATACGCAGTATTTT	CASSSRLTGVPDTQYF
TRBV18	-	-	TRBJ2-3	TGTGCCAGCTCCTTGGTCACAGGGCTCCCAGATACGCAGTATTTT	CASSLVTGLPDTQYF
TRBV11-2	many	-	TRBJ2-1	TGTGCCATCGGTGGGCGTTGGGGAGGTGAGCAGTTCTTC	CAIGGRWGGEQFF
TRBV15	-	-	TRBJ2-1	TGTGCCACCAGCAGATCCGGACTTGGGCTCTTCAATGAGCAGTTCTTC	CATSRSGLGLFNEQFF
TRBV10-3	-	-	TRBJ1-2	TGTGCCATCAGTGATGAGGACATGGGGGCAGGCGGCTACACCTTC	CAISDEDMGAGGYTF
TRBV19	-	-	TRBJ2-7	TGTGCCACCAACGGTCCTTTCTCCTACGAGCAGCACTTC	CATNGPFSYEQHF
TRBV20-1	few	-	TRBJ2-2	TGCAGTGCCTGGACAGGGGAGCTGTTTTTT	CSAWTGELFF